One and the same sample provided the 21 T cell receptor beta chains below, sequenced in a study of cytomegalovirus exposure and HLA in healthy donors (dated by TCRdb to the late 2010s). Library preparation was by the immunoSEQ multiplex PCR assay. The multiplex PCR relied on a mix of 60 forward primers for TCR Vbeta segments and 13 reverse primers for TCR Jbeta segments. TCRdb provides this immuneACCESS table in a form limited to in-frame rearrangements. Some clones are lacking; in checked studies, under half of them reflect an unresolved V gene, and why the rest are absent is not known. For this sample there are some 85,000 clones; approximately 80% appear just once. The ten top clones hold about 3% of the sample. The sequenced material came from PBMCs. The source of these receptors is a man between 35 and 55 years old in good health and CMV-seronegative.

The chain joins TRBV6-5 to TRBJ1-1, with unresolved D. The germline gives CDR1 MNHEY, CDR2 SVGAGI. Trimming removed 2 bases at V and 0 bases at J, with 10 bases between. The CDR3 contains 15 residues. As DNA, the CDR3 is TGTGCCAGCAGTTACGGGCCGGCTGTGAACACTGAAGCTTTCTTT. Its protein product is CASSYGPAVNTEAFF.

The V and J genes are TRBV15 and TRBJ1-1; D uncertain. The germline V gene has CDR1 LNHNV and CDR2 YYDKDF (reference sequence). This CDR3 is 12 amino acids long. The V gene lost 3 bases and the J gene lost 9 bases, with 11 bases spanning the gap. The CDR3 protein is CATSSARRQAFF. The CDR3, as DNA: TGTGCCACCAGCAGCGCGCGGCGTCAAGCTTTCTTT.

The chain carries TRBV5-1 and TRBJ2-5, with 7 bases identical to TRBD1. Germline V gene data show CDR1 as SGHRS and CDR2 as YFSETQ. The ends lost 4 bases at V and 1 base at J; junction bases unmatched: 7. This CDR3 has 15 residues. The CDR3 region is CASSASTGFQETQYF. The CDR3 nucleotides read TGCGCCAGCAGCGCCTCGACAGGGTTCCAAGAGACCCAGTACTTC. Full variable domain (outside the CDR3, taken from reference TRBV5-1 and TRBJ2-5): KAGVTQTPRYLIKTRGQQVTLSCSPISGHRSVSWYQQTPGQGLQFLFEYFSETQRNKGNFPGRFSGRQFSNSRSEMNVSTLELGDSALYLCASSASTGFQETQYFGPGTRLLVL.

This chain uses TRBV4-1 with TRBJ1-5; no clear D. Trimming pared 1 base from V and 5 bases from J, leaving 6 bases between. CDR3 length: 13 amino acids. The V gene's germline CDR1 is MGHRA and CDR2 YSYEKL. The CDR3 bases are TGCGCCAGCAGCCAAGGAGTCGATCAGCCCCAGCATTTT. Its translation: CASSQGVDQPQHF.

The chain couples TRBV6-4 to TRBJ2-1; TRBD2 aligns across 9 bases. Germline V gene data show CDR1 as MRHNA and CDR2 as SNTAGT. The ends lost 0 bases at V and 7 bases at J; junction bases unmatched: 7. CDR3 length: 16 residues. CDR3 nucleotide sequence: TGTGCCAGCAGTGACTCCGGCGGGGGGGCGGGTAATGAGCAGTTCTTC. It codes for CASSDSGGGAGNEQFF.

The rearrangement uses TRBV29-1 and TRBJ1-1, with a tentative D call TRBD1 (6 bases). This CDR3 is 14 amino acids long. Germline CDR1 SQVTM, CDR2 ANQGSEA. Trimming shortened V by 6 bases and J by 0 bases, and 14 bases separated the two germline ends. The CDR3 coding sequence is TGCAGCGTCGGACAGAACTCCATGAACACTGAAGCTTTCTTT. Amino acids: CSVGQNSMNTEAFF.

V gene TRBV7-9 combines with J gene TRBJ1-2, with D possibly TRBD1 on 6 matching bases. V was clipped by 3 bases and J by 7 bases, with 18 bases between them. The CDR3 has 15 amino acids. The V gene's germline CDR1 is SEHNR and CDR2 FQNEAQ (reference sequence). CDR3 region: CASSLGGWGGPGYTF. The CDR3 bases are TGTGCCAGCAGCTTGGGAGGGTGGGGGGGCCCTGGCTACACCTTC.

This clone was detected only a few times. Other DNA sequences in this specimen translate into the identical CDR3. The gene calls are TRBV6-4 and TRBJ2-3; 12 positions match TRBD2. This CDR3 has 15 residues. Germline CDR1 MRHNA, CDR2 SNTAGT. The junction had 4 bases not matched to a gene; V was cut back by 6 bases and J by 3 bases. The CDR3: CASSASGGATDTQYF. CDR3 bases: TGTGCCAGCAGCGCTAGCGGGGGGGCGACAGATACGCAGTATTTT.

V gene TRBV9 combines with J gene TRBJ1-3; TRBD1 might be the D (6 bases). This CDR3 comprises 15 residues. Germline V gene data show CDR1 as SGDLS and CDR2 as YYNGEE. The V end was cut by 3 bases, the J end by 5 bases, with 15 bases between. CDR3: CASSAHRESRNTIYF. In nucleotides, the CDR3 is TGTGCCAGCAGCGCCCACAGGGAAAGTCGAAACACCATATATTTT.

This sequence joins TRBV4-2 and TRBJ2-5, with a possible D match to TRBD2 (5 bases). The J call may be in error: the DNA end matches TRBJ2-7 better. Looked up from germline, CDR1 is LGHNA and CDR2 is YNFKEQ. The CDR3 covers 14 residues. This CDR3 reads CASSQEAQQYEQYF. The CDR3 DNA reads TGTGCCAGCAGCCAGGAGGCCCAACAGTACGAGCAGTACTTC.

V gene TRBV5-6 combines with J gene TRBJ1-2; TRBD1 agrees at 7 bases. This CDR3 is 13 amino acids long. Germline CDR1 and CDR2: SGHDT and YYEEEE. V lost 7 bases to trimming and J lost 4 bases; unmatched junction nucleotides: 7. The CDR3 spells CASSRQGLYGYTF. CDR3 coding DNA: TGTGCCAGCTCTAGACAGGGCCTCTATGGCTACACCTTC.

The CDR3 loop reads CASSHGQGSEDYGYTF. The CDR3 DNA sequence: TGCGCCAGCAGCCATGGACAGGGGTCGGAGGACTATGGCTACACCTTC. The rearrangement joins TRBV4-3 to TRBJ1-2; 9 bases agree with TRBD1. Germline-derived CDR1 and CDR2 are LGHNA and YSLEER. Losses at the gene ends were 3 bases for V and 3 bases for J; bases not matched to a gene: 8. This CDR3 has 16 amino acids.

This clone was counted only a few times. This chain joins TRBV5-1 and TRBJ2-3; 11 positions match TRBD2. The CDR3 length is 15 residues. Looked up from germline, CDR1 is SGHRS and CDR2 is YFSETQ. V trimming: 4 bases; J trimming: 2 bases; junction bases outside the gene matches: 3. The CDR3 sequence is CASSATSGVTDTQYF. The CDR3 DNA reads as TGCGCCAGCAGCGCGACTAGCGGGGTCACAGATACGCAGTATTTT. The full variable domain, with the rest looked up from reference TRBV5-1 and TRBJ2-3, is KAGVTQTPRYLIKTRGQQVTLSCSPISGHRSVSWYQQTPGQGLQFLFEYFSETQRNKGNFPGRFSGRQFSNSRSEMNVSTLELGDSALYLCASSATSGVTDTQYFGPGTRLTVL.

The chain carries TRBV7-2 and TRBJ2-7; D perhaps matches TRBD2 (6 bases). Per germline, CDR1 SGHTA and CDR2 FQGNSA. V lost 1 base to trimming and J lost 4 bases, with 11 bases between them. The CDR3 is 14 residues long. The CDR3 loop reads CASSLGLGSYEQYF. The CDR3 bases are TGTGCCAGCAGCTTAGGACTAGGCTCTTACGAGCAGTACTTC. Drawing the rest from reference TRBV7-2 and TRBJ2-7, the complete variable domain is GAGVSQSPSNKVTEKGKDVELRCDPISGHTALYWYRQSLGQGLEFLIYFQGNSAPDKSGLPSDRFSAERTGGSVSTLTIQRTQQEDSAVYLCASSLGLGSYEQYFGPGTRLTVT.

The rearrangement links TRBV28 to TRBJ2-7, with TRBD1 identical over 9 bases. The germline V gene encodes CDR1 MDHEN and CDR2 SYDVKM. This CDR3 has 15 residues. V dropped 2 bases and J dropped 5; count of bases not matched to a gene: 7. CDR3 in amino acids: CASSLGGTGSNEQYF. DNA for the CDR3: TGTGCCAGCAGTTTAGGGGGGACAGGGAGCAACGAGCAGTACTTC.

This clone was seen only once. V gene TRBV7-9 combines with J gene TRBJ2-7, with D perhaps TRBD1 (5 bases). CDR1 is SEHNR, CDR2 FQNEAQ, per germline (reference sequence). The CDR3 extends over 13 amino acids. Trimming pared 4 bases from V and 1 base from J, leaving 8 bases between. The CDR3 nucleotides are TGTGCCAGCAGCTCGACAGAGTCCTACGAGCAGTACTTC. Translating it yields CASSSTESYEQYF. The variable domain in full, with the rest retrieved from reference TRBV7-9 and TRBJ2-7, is DTGVSQNPRHKITKRGQNVTFRCDPISEHNRLYWYRQTLGQGPEFLTYFQNEAQLEKSRLLSDRFSAERPKGSFSTLEIQRTEQGDSAMYLCASSSTESYEQYFGPGTRLTVT.

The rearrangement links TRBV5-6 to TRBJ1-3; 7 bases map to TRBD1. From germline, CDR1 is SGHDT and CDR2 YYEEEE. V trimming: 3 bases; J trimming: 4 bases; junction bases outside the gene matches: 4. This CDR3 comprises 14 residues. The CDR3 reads CASSWGTEGNTIYF. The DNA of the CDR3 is TGTGCCAGCAGCTGGGGGACAGAGGGAAACACCATATATTTT.

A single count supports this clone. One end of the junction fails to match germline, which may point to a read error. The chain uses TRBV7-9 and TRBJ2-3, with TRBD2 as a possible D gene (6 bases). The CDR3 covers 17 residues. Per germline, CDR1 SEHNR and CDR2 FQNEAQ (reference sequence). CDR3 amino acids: CSSSFGFGGGITDTQYF. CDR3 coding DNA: TGTTCCAGCAGCTTTGGCTTTGGTGGAGGGATTACAGATACGCAGTATTTT.

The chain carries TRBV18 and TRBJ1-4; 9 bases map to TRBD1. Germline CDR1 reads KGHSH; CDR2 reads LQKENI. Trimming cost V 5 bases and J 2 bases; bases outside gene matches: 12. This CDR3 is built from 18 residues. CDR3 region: CASSSTGGPLRTNEKLFF. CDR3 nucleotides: TGTGCCAGCTCATCCACAGGGGGCCCATTGAGGACTAATGAAAAACTGTTTTTT.

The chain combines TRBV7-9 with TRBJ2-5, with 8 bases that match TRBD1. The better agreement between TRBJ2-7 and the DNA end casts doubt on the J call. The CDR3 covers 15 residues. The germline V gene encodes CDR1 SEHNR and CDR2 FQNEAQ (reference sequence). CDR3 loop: CASSLGSQGANEQYF. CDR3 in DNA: TGTGCCAGCAGCTTAGGATCTCAGGGGGCAAACGAGCAGTACTTC.

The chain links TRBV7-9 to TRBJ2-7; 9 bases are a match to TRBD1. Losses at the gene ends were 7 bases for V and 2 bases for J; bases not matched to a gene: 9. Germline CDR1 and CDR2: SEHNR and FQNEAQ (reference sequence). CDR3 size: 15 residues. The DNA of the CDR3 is TGTGCCAGCAACGAACCGGGACAGGGCGCCTACGAGCAGTACTTC. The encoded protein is CASNEPGQGAYEQYF.